A selection of T cell receptor beta chains follows, all from one sample in a study of T cell repertoires in cytomegalovirus infection. No cognate antigen is known for these TCRs. TCRdb ran MiXCR on the reads and lists one entry per CDR3 protein. The sample lists 900,000 to 950,000 distinct CDR3 sequences; 30% to 40% were seen once. This specimen was cultured CD8+ T cells from PBMCs, taken from culture after CMV antigen stimulation. These receptors all stem from a human donor in good health (CMV status not recorded). Some clones in this sample may be carry-over from other donors' samples. The CDR3 runs from the conserved cysteine through the conserved F or W. A D gene is named only where the DNA matches it firmly. Clone size is not always given. Where it is, it says once, few, many or a class for expanded clones.

clone_size d_call j_call cdr3_length v_call cdr3_nt cdr3_aa
- - TRBJ1-1 15 TRBV7-6 TGTGCCAGCAGCTCCTATCCGAGGGGGAACACTGAAGCTTTCTTT CASSSYPRGNTEAFF
few TRBD2 TRBJ2-3 21 TRBV19 TGTGCCAGTAGTTTCCGGGCCCCGGGACTAGCGAGGGAGAGGGCCACAGATACGCAGTATTTT CASSFRAPGLARERATDTQYF
many TRBD1 TRBJ2-4 14 TRBV7-8 TGTGCCAGCAGCAAGGACAGGGACAAAAACATTCAGTACTTC CASSKDRDKNIQYF
many - TRBJ2-1 13 TRBV7-6 TGTGCCAGCAGCAAACAGGAGTACAATGAGCAGTTCTTC CASSKQEYNEQFF
few - TRBJ1-1 16 TRBV27 TGTGCCAGCAGTTTATCCGCTCCGGGGCCTAACACTGAAGCTTTCTTT CASSLSAPGPNTEAFF
few - TRBJ1-3 15 TRBV7-9 TGTGCCAGCAGCCCTCGGGACTTCTCGGGAAACACCATATATTTT CASSPRDFSGNTIYF
- TRBD1 TRBJ1-2 16 TRBV27 TGTGCCAGCAGCTCCCTTCTCGACAGGGTCTACTATGGCTACACCTTC CASSSLLDRVYYGYTF
few - TRBJ1-2 16 TRBV27 TGTGCCAGCAGTTTTACAGCTAAAGAGGGCTACTATGGCTACACCTTC CASSFTAKEGYYGYTF
few - TRBJ1-4 13 TRBV7-6 TGTGCCAGCAGTTACGGAACTAATGAAAAACTGTTTTTT CASSYGTNEKLFF
many - TRBJ1-3 16 TRBV7-9 TGTGCCAGCAGCTCCAGGGTTATTCCCTCTGGAAACACCATATATTTT CASSSRVIPSGNTIYF